These 5 T cell receptor beta chains share one sample of origin, sequenced in a study of early T cells in non-severe SARS-CoV-2 infection. TCRdb fed the 5' RACE reads into MiXCR, producing one record per CDR3 protein. The sample shows some 50,000 distinct CDR3 sequences, 10% of them seen only once. Material for sequencing was whole blood. The receptors stem from an adult who was a healthcare worker with PCR-confirmed SARS-CoV-2 infection or an uninfected control (not recorded which).

The chain has TRBV7-9 and TRBJ1-2, with D hard to call. Germline V gene lookup returns CDR1 SEHNR and CDR2 FQNEAQ (reference sequence). This CDR3 has 15 amino acids. Trimming shortened V by 3 bases and J by 3 bases, and 14 bases separated the two germline ends. The CDR3 DNA is TGTGCCAGCAGCTTCTTACGGAGAGGAGACTATGGCTACACCTTC. This encodes CASSFLRRGDYGYTF.

Only a few counts were recorded for this clonotype. The chain links TRBV3-1 to TRBJ2-4, with 8 nucleotides matching TRBD2. Germline lookup yields CDR1 LGHDT and CDR2 YNNKEL (reference sequence). This CDR3 is built from 14 residues. J lost 13 bases, V lost 3 bases, and 11 bases had no gene match. The CDR3 sequence: CASSQNGGVSAQYF. The CDR3 DNA is TGTGCCAGCAGCCAGAACGGGGGGGTGTCGGCCCAGTACTTC.

This clonotype showed up many times. V and J are TRBV7-2 and TRBJ2-5; 15 nucleotides match TRBD2. Germline CDR1 SGHTA, CDR2 FQGNSA. With V trimmed by 4 bases and J by 5 bases, 5 bases remained unmatched. The CDR3 runs 16 residues. DNA for the CDR3: TGTGCCAGCAGCTCGGGACTAGCGGGAGGTTATGAGACCCAGTACTTC. This translates into CASSSGLAGGYETQYF.

This clonotype was observed at least ten times. The V and J genes are TRBV24-1 and TRBJ2-3; D possibly corresponds to TRBD1 (5 bases). V lost 0 bases, J lost 0 bases, and 6 bases lay in between. The CDR3 extends over 15 amino acids. CDR1 is KGHDR and CDR2 is SFDVKD in the germline V gene. The CDR3 is CATSDLRGSTDTQYF. Written as DNA, the CDR3 is TGTGCCACCAGTGATTTGAGGGGAAGCACAGATACGCAGTATTTT.

The CDR3 DNA is TGTGCCAGCTCACATGGGGAGAACTATGGCTACACCTTC. This codes for CASSHGENYGYTF. The V and J genes are TRBV18 and TRBJ1-2; D is ambiguous. Germline CDR1 KGHSH, CDR2 LQKENI. The ends were cut back, 4 bases at V and 2 bases at J, with 8 bases in the middle. This CDR3 has 13 amino acids.